The clone carrying this T cell receptor (beta chain) was seen a single time. Its target is unknown. The sample is drawn from a study of cytomegalovirus exposure and HLA in healthy donors. Whole-study results and caveats: Available immune exposure information was restricted to CMV serostatus only.

The CDR3 runs to 15 residues. Germline values: CDR1 MNHNS, CDR2 SASEGT. The germline V and J ends were trimmed by 11 bases and 1 base, with 21 bases remaining between them. PCR primers comprised 60 Vbeta and 13 Jbeta primers. Method: immunoSEQ multiplex PCR; TCRdb's copy keeps in-frame clones and lacks some. The sample carries roughly 120,000 clones, roughly two thirds recorded once. Regarding donors, all were healthy bone marrow donors. This chain joins TRBV6-1 and TRBJ2-7; D might be TRBD2 (6 bases). The origin of this receptor is a man aged 25 to 40 in good health and CMV-seropositive. Material: PBMCs. CDR3 DNA sequence: TGTGCCGCTAAGACCGGGTTAGCGGAATCCTACGAGCAGTACTTC. Amino acid sequence: CAAKTGLAESYEQYF.